A single sample gave rise to the 25 T cell receptor beta chains below, sequenced in a study of T cells in Graves' hyperthyroidism and ophthalmopathy. Amplified TCR beta CDR3 regions derived from RNA transcripts. The primer set for the first-round RT-PCR of the TCR CDR3 was HTBI. TCRdb called the multiplex PCR reads again in MiXCR, with one record for every CDR3 protein. Here the sample spans around 560,000 distinct CDR3 sequences, 16% being singletons. Sequencing was carried out using blood. The receptor set was obtained from a woman between 18 and 29 years old with Graves' hyperthyroidism.

Ten or more counts support this clonotype. This chain connects TRBV10-3 to TRBJ2-7; 11 positions agree with TRBD2. The CDR3 is made up of 14 amino acids. CDR1 is ENHRY and CDR2 is SYGVKD in the germline V gene. Germline trimming cut 6 bases from V and 5 bases from J; bases unmatched to any gene: 6. DNA of the CDR3: TGTGCCATCAGAACTAGCGGGAGTCTGAACGAGCAGTACTTC. Translated: CAIRTSGSLNEQYF.

This clonotype was seen repeatedly, ten times or more. The V gene is TRBV20-1, the J gene TRBJ1-2, with a possible D match to TRBD1 (6 bases). This CDR3 contains 12 residues. Trimming shortened V by 7 bases and J by 3 bases, and 12 bases separated the two germline ends. Germline V CDR1 and CDR2: DFQATT, SNEGSKA (reference sequence). The CDR3 region is CSVGQRYYGYTF. The DNA for the CDR3 is TGCAGTGTCGGACAGCGTTACTATGGCTACACCTTC.

With regard to this clonotype: A read error may be the cause here, since a much bigger clone is one base away. As the CDR3 is not closed by the conserved phenylalanine or tryptophan, this likely results from a read error. The chain combines TRBV2 with TRBJ1-1; unclear D gene. The V end was cut by 9 bases, the J end by 5 bases, with 10 bases between. This CDR3 region has 11 residues. From germline, CDR1 is SNHLY and CDR2 FYNNEI. This CDR3 is CARDGDTEAFL. CDR3 DNA sequence: TGTGCCAGAGATGGGGATACTGAAGCTTTCCTT.

This clonotype was recorded many times. V gene TRBV13 combines with J gene TRBJ2-7; D not certain. V gave up 2 bases and J gave up 2 bases, with 16 bases separating them. The germline CDR1 and CDR2 sequences are PRHDT and FYEKMQ (reference sequence). The CDR3 totals 16 residues. In nucleotides, the CDR3 is TGTGCCAGCAGCTTAAGTAGTACTCTTCCCACCTACGAGCAGTACTTC. This sequence encodes CASSLSSTLPTYEQYF.

This clonotype was seen a handful of times. The chain couples TRBV12-3 or TRBV12-4 to TRBJ1-2; no clear D gene. The CDR3 is made up of 14 amino acids. Trimming stripped 1 base from V and 2 bases from J, with 8 bases between. As DNA, the CDR3 is TGTGCCAGCAGTTTAGAGGGCCCGAACTATGGCTACACCTTC. It is translated as CASSLEGPNYGYTF.

This clonotype was seen repeatedly, ten times or more. This chain joins TRBV18 and TRBJ1-6; D gene ambiguous. Trimming took off 3 bases at V and 10 bases at J, with 7 bases between the two ends. Germline V gene sequence: CDR1 KGHSH, CDR2 LQKENI. CDR3 length: 12 amino acids. CDR3 bases: TGTGCCAGCTCACCGGGAGACTCACCCCTCCACTTT. Protein product: CASSPGDSPLHF.

This clonotype was counted at least ten times. Here the CDR3 DNA reads TGTGCCAGCAGTTTCGCACAGGGCAATCAGCCCCAGCATTTT. Its translation is CASSFAQGNQPQHF. The rearrangement links TRBV12-3 or TRBV12-4 to TRBJ1-5; TRBD1 is a possible D gene (5 bases). Trimming stripped 3 bases from V and 2 bases from J, with 8 bases between. CDR3 size: 14 residues.

The V call is TRBV5-6, the J call TRBJ2-2; tentatively, D is TRBD1 (6 bases). The ends were cut back, 5 bases at V and 2 bases at J, with 13 bases in the middle. This CDR3 has 15 amino acids. Germline CDR1 is SGHDT and CDR2 is YYEEEE. CDR3 bases: TGTGCCAGCAGTCGACAGGCTGTTAACACCGGGGAGCTGTTTTTT. This translates into CASSRQAVNTGELFF.

The V and J genes are TRBV5-1 and TRBJ1-4; unclear D gene. Germline V gene lookup returns CDR1 SGHRS and CDR2 YFSETQ. The CDR3 length is 14 residues. Trimming removed 2 bases at V and 8 bases at J, with 13 bases between. This CDR3 reads CASSLYSRREKLFF. CDR3 in DNA: TGCGCCAGCAGCTTATACAGTAGGAGGGAAAAACTGTTTTTT.

There are many counts of this clonotype. The chain carries TRBV24-1 and TRBJ2-5; 9 bases line up with TRBD1. Unmatched junction bases numbered 6, after V lost 0 bases and J lost 5 bases. Per the germline V gene, CDR1 is KGHDR and CDR2 is SFDVKD. CDR3 length: 16 amino acids. CDR3 loop: CATSDLSGQGRETQYF. The CDR3 coding sequence is TGTGCCACCAGTGATTTGTCGGGACAGGGACGGGAGACCCAGTACTTC.

This clonotype was seen repeatedly, ten times or more. The chain employs TRBV12-5 and TRBJ2-5; 8 bases agree with TRBD2. CDR3 length: 13 residues. With V trimmed by 5 bases and J by 5 bases, 4 bases remained unmatched. Germline CDR1 reads LGHNT; CDR2 reads FRNRAP. The CDR3 nucleotides are TGTGCTAGTGGTCCGGGGGGGCGTGAGACCCAGTACTTC. Protein sequence: CASGPGGRETQYF.

This clonotype was seen ten or more times. The V and J genes are TRBV12-3 or TRBV12-4 and TRBJ1-6; TRBD1 matches 8 bases. With V trimmed by 2 bases and J by 0 bases, 6 bases remained unmatched. This CDR3 spans 18 amino acids. In DNA form, the CDR3 reads TGTGCCAGCAGTTTAAGGGACAGGTGGAGCTCCTATAATTCACCCCTCCACTTT. It codes for CASSLRDRWSSYNSPLHF.

This chain links TRBV5-1 with TRBJ2-6, with D maybe TRBD1 (5 bases). The V gene lost 4 bases and the J gene lost 2 bases, with 16 bases spanning the gap. The germline V gene has CDR1 SGHRS and CDR2 YFSETQ. The CDR3 has 17 residues. CDR3 sequence: CASSPTALGPGANVLTF. The CDR3 coding sequence is TGCGCCAGCAGCCCGACCGCCTTGGGGCCTGGGGCCAACGTCCTGACTTTC.

V usage is TRBV27 and J usage is TRBJ1-2; TRBD1 might be the D (6 bases). CDR1 is MNHEY, CDR2 SMNVEV, per germline (reference sequence). This CDR3 spans 13 amino acids. V was cut by 3 bases and J by 5 bases, with 10 bases left in between. CDR3 bases: TGTGCCAGCAGTTTGTACAGGGATTATGGCTACACCTTC. Translation: CASSLYRDYGYTF.

This chain uses TRBV27 with TRBJ2-3; 15 bases agree with TRBD2. The V segment lost 9 bases and the J segment 9 bases; nucleotides outside the gene matches: 13. The CDR3 covers 16 residues. The germline V gene encodes CDR1 MNHEY and CDR2 SMNVEV (reference sequence). The CDR3 loop reads CASSGLAGGPKGTQYF. The CDR3, as DNA: TGTGCCAGTTCCGGACTAGCGGGAGGGCCTAAGGGGACGCAGTATTTT.

The chain employs TRBV2 and TRBJ2-7; 9 bases align to TRBD2. V dropped 3 bases and J dropped 9; count of bases not matched to a gene: 3. The CDR3 consists of 12 residues. Germline V gene data show CDR1 as SNHLY and CDR2 as FYNNEI. The CDR3 coding sequence is TGTGCCAGCAGTGATGGAGCGGGGGGGCAGTACTTC. Translating gives CASSDGAGGQYF.

A few counts support this clonotype. The chain couples TRBV20-1 to TRBJ2-5, with TRBD1 matching 9 bases. There are 14 residues in the CDR3. CDR1 DFQATT and CDR2 SNEGSKA come from the germline V gene (reference sequence). The V gene end was trimmed by 6 bases and the J gene end by 4 bases; junction bases not matched to a gene: 9. Here the CDR3 DNA reads TGCAGTGCCCCGGACAGGGGCGGTCCAGAGACCCAGTACTTC. It is translated as CSAPDRGGPETQYF.

V gene TRBV20-1 combines with J gene TRBJ1-2; unclear D gene. This CDR3 comprises 14 residues. Trimming left V 0 bases short and J 6 bases short, with 14 bases between. The germline V gene encodes CDR1 DFQATT and CDR2 SNEGSKA (reference sequence). This chain's CDR3 is CSARDLVGGNGYTF. CDR3 bases: TGCAGTGCTAGAGATTTGGTGGGTGGGAATGGCTACACCTTC.

There are a few counts of this clonotype. V usage is TRBV19 and J usage is TRBJ1-1, with 8 bases lining up with TRBD1. The CDR3 is 11 residues long. Germline assignment: CDR1 LNHDA and CDR2 SQIVND (reference sequence). V shed 7 bases and J 11 bases; nucleotides not matched to a gene: 6. Here the CDR3 reads CASTDRVDAFF. The DNA of the CDR3 is TGTGCCAGTACGGACAGGGTCGACGCTTTCTTT. The full variable domain, rest sourced from reference TRBV19 and TRBJ1-1, is DGGITQSPKYLFRKEGQNVTLSCEQNLNHDAMYWYRQDPGQGLRLIYYSQIVNDFQKGDIAEGYSVSREKKESFPLTVTSAQKNPTAFYLCASTDRVDAFFGQGTRLTVV.

There are many counts of this clonotype. The chain has TRBV12-3 or TRBV12-4 and TRBJ2-3, with D perhaps TRBD2 (6 bases). Trimming shortened V by 5 bases and J by 2 bases, and 14 bases separated the two germline ends. CDR3 length: 15 residues. The CDR3 sequence is CASSRSSGYTDTQYF. CDR3 DNA sequence: TGTGCCAGCAGTAGGAGTAGCGGATACACAGATACGCAGTATTTT.

V is TRBV6-1 and J is TRBJ2-7, with 13 bases fitting TRBD2. Per the germline V gene, CDR1 is MNHNS and CDR2 is SASEGT. V shed 6 bases, J shed 6 bases, and the junction held 8 bases outside the gene matches. CDR3 length: 15 residues. CDR3 nucleotide sequence: TGTGCCAGCAGCCGCACTAGCGGGGGGGCTTTCGAGCAGTACTTC. Translation gives CASSRTSGGAFEQYF.

A remark on this clonotype: At one boundary the junction diverges from the germline segment, which might be a read error. CDR3 protein: CGSSRGVSPLHF. CDR3 bases: TGTGGCAGCAGCAGGGGGGTTTCACCCCTCCACTTT. The rearrangement links TRBV11-3 to TRBJ1-6; TRBD1 matches 7 bases. The CDR3 has 12 residues. CDR1 is SGHNT, CDR2 YENEEA, per germline.

Ten or more counts support this clonotype. V usage is TRBV6-2 or TRBV6-3 and J usage is TRBJ1-2; D is unresolved. Trimming cost V 2 bases and J 3 bases, with 22 bases left between them. The CDR3 has 18 residues. Per germline, CDR1 MNHEY and CDR2 SVGEGT. The CDR3 reads CASSYDPEALEEYYGYTF. In DNA, the CDR3 is TGTGCCAGCAGTTACGACCCTGAGGCCCTTGAGGAATACTATGGCTACACCTTC.

This clonotype was seen at least ten times. This rearrangement joins TRBV3-1 to TRBJ1-1; 9 positions agree with TRBD1. Germline lookup yields CDR1 LGHDT and CDR2 YNNKEL (reference sequence). The CDR3 is 16 amino acids. V dropped 1 base and J dropped 4; count of bases not matched to a gene: 7. The CDR3 region is CASSQAPGQGGTEAFF. The CDR3 region has the DNA TGTGCCAGCAGCCAAGCCCCGGGACAGGGCGGCACTGAAGCTTTCTTT. Looking up the rest from reference TRBV3-1 and TRBJ1-1 gives the full variable domain: DTAVSQTPKYLVTQMGNDKSIKCEQNLGHDTMYWYKQDSKKFLKIMFSYNNKELIINETVPNRFSPKSPDKAHLNLHINSLELGDSAVYFCASSQAPGQGGTEAFFGQGTRLTVV.

This clonotype has ten or more counts. This rearrangement joins TRBV20-1 to TRBJ2-7; D remains ambiguous. CDR1 and CDR2 (germline): DFQATT, SNEGSKA (reference sequence). The CDR3 covers 10 residues. V lost 4 bases, J lost 8 bases, and 9 bases lay in between. The CDR3 reads CSATPIKQYF. The CDR3 nucleotides are TGCAGTGCTACGCCCATCAAGCAGTACTTC.